This T cell receptor beta chain originates from a study of T cell changes during pregnancy in multiple sclerosis. Generated by immunoSEQ multiplex PCR, the TCRdb table keeps only in-frame clones and is missing some. This sample yields around 56,000 clones, of which roughly 94% are seen a single time; 2.5% to 3% belongs to the top ten. Trimming at V came to 8 bases and at J to 4 bases, leaving 13 bases not matched to a gene. Germline loops: CDR1 MDHEN, CDR2 SYDVKM. The CDR3 length is 16 residues. The specimen was CD8+ T cells from peripheral blood mononuclear cells, collected after pregnancy. The V gene is TRBV28, the J gene TRBJ2-3, with 9 bases fitting TRBD1. This clonotype was obtained from a female donor with multiple sclerosis, enrolled in a pregnancy study. The CDR3 loop reads CASHPPGQGYADTQYF. The CDR3 DNA is TGTGCCAGCCACCCTCCAGGACAGGGGTACGCAGATACGCAGTATTTT.